These 19 T cell receptor beta chains originate from one sample sequenced in a study of fetal regulatory T cell absence and autoimmunity. Clones were sequenced by immunoSEQ multiplex PCR, and TCRdb holds only the in-frame ones, with some missing. The sample lists roughly 95,000 clones, about three quarters occurring once. Sequencing used pancreas tissue. The origin of the receptors is a male donor with IPEX syndrome.

V and J are TRBV6-6 and TRBJ1-3; weak D call: TRBD1 (5 bases). This CDR3 has 14 residues. V was pared by 6 bases and J by 4 bases, with 13 bases between. Germline lookup yields CDR1 MNHNY and CDR2 SVGAGI (reference sequence). The CDR3 coding sequence is TGTGCCAGCAGCCCTGCAGGGTTAGGAAACACCATATATTTT. This encodes CASSPAGLGNTIYF.

This rearrangement joins TRBV4-2 to TRBJ2-5, with TRBD1 matching over 9 bases. CDR1 and CDR2 (germline): LGHNA, YNFKEQ. The junction had 4 bases not matched to a gene; V was cut back by 5 bases and J by 6 bases. The length of the CDR3 is 13 residues. The DNA for the CDR3 is TGTGCCAGCAGCGGGGGACAGGGAAAGACCCAGTACTTC. Translation gives CASSGGQGKTQYF.

The table lists this clone with a few counts. The chain carries TRBV7-2 and TRBJ1-6; D ambiguous. This CDR3 contains 14 residues. V was cut by 5 bases and J by 6 bases, with 11 bases left in between. Germline V gene sequence: CDR1 SGHTA, CDR2 FQGNSA. CDR3 region: CASSPRPVNSPLHF. In nucleotides, the CDR3 is TGTGCCAGCAGCCCCCGACCGGTTAATTCACCCCTCCACTTT. The variable domain in full, completed from reference TRBV7-2 and TRBJ1-6, reads GAGVSQSPSNKVTEKGKDVELRCDPISGHTALYWYRQSLGQGLEFLIYFQGNSAPDKSGLPSDRFSAERTGGSVSTLTIQRTQQEDSAVYLCASSPRPVNSPLHFGNGTRLTVT.

This clone was found once. The chain uses TRBV5-6 and TRBJ2-2; D unclear. CDR1 and CDR2 (germline): SGHDT, YYEEEE. V lost 1 base, J lost 0 bases, and 4 bases lay in between. This CDR3 contains 14 residues. CDR3 sequence (DNA): TGTGCCAGCAGCTTGACAGCGAACACCGGGGAGCTGTTTTTT. It yields the protein CASSLTANTGELFF.

This clone was counted between two and nine times. The chain couples TRBV2 to TRBJ1-2, with D uncertain. The CDR3 covers 13 residues. Germline lookup yields CDR1 SNHLY and CDR2 FYNNEI. V dropped 2 bases and J dropped 4 bases, with 8 bases sitting between them. CDR3 nucleotides: TGTGCCAGCAGTGAAAGGGCAGGCTATGGCTACACCTTC. This gives the protein CASSERAGYGYTF.

This rearrangement joins TRBV6-1 to TRBJ1-1, with TRBD1 as a possible D gene (5 bases). Germline V gene lookup returns CDR1 MNHNS and CDR2 SASEGT. This CDR3 has 12 residues. Deletions cut 5 bases from V and 7 bases from J, with 11 bases between. Written as DNA, the CDR3 is TGTGCCAGCAGTTCCGACAGTTTTGAAGCTTTCTTT. Translated: CASSSDSFEAFF.

This CDR3 is CASSLSIGSYEQYF. Here the CDR3 DNA reads TGTGCCAGCAGCTTGAGTATCGGCTCCTACGAGCAGTACTTC. The chain carries TRBV5-8 and TRBJ2-7; D uncertain. The CDR3 totals 14 residues. Germline V lookup: CDR1 SGHTS, CDR2 YDEGEE. V shed 1 base and J shed 0 bases, with 8 bases lying between them.

The gene calls are TRBV7-6 and TRBJ2-7; D not resolved. The germline V gene has CDR1 SGHVS and CDR2 FNYEAQ. This CDR3 has 14 residues. V gave up 2 bases and J gave up 2 bases, with 10 bases separating them. This chain's CDR3 is CASSLRGVTYEQYF. CDR3 DNA sequence: TGTGCCAGCAGCTTACGTGGGGTTACCTACGAGCAGTACTTC.

This clone was found a few times. V usage is TRBV10-2 and J usage is TRBJ1-5; the match to TRBD1 covers 8 bases. The V gene end was trimmed by 2 bases and the J gene end by 0 bases; junction bases not matched to a gene: 0. Germline values: CDR1 WSHSY, CDR2 SAAADI. The length of the CDR3 is 15 residues. The CDR3 bases are TGCGCCAGCAGTGAGACAGGGGGTAGCAATCAGCCCCAGCATTTT. Translated, it gives CASSETGGSNQPQHF.

This rearrangement joins TRBV4-1 to TRBJ2-6; a weak D match, TRBD1 (5 bases). CDR1 and CDR2 (germline): MGHRA, YSYEKL. Trimming left V 0 bases short and J 0 bases short, with 12 bases between. This CDR3 comprises 18 residues. CDR3 loop: CASSQEWQGSSGANVLTF. The CDR3 region has the DNA TGCGCCAGCAGCCAAGAATGGCAGGGATCCTCTGGGGCCAACGTCCTGACTTTC.

The V call is TRBV5-1, the J call TRBJ2-7; 9 bases are shared with TRBD2. CDR3 size: 14 residues. The trim removed 2 bases at V and 4 bases at J, leaving 4 bases unmatched. Per the germline V gene, CDR1 is SGHRS and CDR2 is YFSETQ. The DNA of the CDR3 is TGCGCCAGCAGCTTAGCGGGAGGAACTTACGAGCAGTACTTC. Translated: CASSLAGGTYEQYF. The complete variable domain, with remaining parts taken from reference TRBV5-1 and TRBJ2-7, reads KAGVTQTPRYLIKTRGQQVTLSCSPISGHRSVSWYQQTPGQGLQFLFEYFSETQRNKGNFPGRFSGRQFSNSRSEMNVSTLELGDSALYLCASSLAGGTYEQYFGPGTRLTVT.

This clone showed up just once. V gene TRBV5-1 combines with J gene TRBJ2-3, with 9 positions matching TRBD2. Germline V CDR1 and CDR2: SGHRS, YFSETQ. V shed 4 bases, J shed 0 bases, and the junction held 3 bases outside the gene matches. The CDR3 has 15 amino acids. CDR3 bases: TGCGCCAGCAGCGCCGGGACTAGCAGCACAGATACGCAGTATTTT. Encoded protein: CASSAGTSSTDTQYF.

This clone has a single count. The gene calls are TRBV2 and TRBJ2-2; 7 bases are shared with TRBD2. Trimming at V came to 2 bases and at J to 4 bases, leaving 7 bases not matched to a gene. There are 16 residues in the CDR3. Germline V lookup: CDR1 SNHLY, CDR2 FYNNEI. CDR3 protein: CASSESGGSLTGELFF. The CDR3 DNA reads TGTGCCAGCAGTGAATCCGGCGGGAGTCTCACCGGGGAGCTGTTTTTT. Drawing the rest from reference TRBV2 and TRBJ2-2, the complete variable domain is EPEVTQTPSHQVTQMGQEVILRCVPISNHLYFYWYRQILGQKVEFLVSFYNNEISEKSEIFDDQFSVERPDGSNFTLKIRSTKLEDSAMYFCASSESGGSLTGELFFGEGSRLTVL.

This rearrangement joins TRBV19 to TRBJ1-2; TRBD1 is a possible D gene (5 bases). Per the germline V gene, CDR1 is LNHDA and CDR2 is SQIVND (reference sequence). The CDR3 runs 16 residues. The V end lost 2 bases, the J end lost 3 bases, and 16 bases lay between the germline ends. CDR3 amino acids: CASSIPGGGIYYGYTF. The CDR3 nucleotides read TGTGCCAGTAGTATACCCGGTGGGGGGATATACTATGGCTACACCTTC.

The rearrangement uses TRBV4-1 and TRBJ2-3; TRBD2 matches at 8 bases. Germline values: CDR1 MGHRA, CDR2 YSYEKL. J lost 3 bases, V lost 0 bases, and 5 bases had no gene match. CDR3 size: 16 residues. CDR3 in amino acids: CASSQDAGGRTDTQYF. In DNA form, the CDR3 reads TGCGCCAGCAGCCAAGATGCGGGGGGACGGACAGATACGCAGTATTTT.

The chain carries TRBV6-5 and TRBJ2-1; 8 bases match TRBD1. The CDR3 consists of 15 residues. From germline, CDR1 is MNHEY and CDR2 SVGAGI. V gave up 2 bases and J gave up 7 bases; unmatched junction bases: 7. The CDR3 nucleotides read TGTGCCAGCAGTTACCGGCCTCAGGGGGCTAATGAGCAGTTCTTC. Its protein is CASSYRPQGANEQFF.

V and J are TRBV6-5 and TRBJ2-2, with D uncertain. Trimming removed 0 bases at V and 7 bases at J, with 6 bases between. Germline CDR1 and CDR2: MNHEY and SVGAGI. There are 13 residues in the CDR3. CDR3 loop: CASSYSILGELFF. The CDR3 DNA follows: TGTGCCAGCAGTTACTCTATTCTCGGGGAGCTGTTTTTT.

This clone was counted a few times. The chain links TRBV10-3 to TRBJ2-2; D possibly corresponds to TRBD1 (5 bases). Deletions cut 4 bases from V and 5 bases from J, with 17 bases between. CDR3 length: 16 residues. Germline V CDR1 and CDR2: ENHRY, SYGVKD. CDR3 sequence: CAISVEAGRVTGELFF. The DNA of the CDR3 is TGTGCCATCAGTGTAGAAGCAGGGCGAGTTACCGGGGAGCTGTTTTTT.

The chain recombines TRBV19 with TRBJ2-2, with D possibly matching TRBD1 (6 bases). This CDR3 contains 14 residues. Germline CDR1 is LNHDA and CDR2 is SQIVND (reference sequence). The V end was cut by 8 bases, the J end by 2 bases, with 12 bases between. The CDR3: CASVDRHNTGELFF. The CDR3 DNA is TGTGCCAGTGTAGACAGGCATAACACCGGGGAGCTGTTTTTT.